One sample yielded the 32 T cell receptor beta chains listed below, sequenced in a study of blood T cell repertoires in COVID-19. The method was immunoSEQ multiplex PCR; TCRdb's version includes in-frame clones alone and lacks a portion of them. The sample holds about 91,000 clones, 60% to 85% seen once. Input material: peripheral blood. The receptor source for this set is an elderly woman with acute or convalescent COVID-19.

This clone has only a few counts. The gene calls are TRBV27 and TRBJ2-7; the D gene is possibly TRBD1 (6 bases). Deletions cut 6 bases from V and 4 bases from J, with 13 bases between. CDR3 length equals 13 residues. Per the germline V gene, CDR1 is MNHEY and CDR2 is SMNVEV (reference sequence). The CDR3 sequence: CASRRNQGYEQYF. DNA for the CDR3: TGTGCCAGCAGGAGGAATCAGGGGTACGAGCAGTACTTC.

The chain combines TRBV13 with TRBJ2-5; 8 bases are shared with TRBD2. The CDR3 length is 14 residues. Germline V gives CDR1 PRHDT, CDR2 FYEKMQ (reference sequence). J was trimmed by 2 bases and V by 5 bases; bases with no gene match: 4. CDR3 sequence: CASSRTSIQETQYF. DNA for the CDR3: TGTGCCAGCAGCCGGACTAGCATTCAAGAGACCCAGTACTTC.

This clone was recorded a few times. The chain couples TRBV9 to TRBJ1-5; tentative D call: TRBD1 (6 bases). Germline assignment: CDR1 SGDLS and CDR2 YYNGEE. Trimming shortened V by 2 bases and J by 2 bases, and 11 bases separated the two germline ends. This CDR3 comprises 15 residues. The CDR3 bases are TGTGCCAGCAGCGTCCGACAGGTCGGCAATCAGCCCCAGCATTTT. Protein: CASSVRQVGNQPQHF.

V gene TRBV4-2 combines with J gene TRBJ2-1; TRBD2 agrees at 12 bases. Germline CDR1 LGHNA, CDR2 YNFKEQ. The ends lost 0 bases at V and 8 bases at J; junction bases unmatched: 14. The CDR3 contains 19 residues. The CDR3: CASSQDLAGGGTLIDEQFF. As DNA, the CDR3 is TGTGCCAGCAGCCAAGACCTAGCGGGAGGGGGCACGCTTATAGATGAGCAGTTCTTC.

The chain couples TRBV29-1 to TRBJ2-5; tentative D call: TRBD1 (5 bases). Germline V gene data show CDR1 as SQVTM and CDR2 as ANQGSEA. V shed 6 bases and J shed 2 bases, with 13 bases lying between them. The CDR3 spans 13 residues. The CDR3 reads CSVGKGQQETQYF. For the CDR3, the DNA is TGCAGCGTGGGTAAGGGGCAGCAAGAGACCCAGTACTTC.

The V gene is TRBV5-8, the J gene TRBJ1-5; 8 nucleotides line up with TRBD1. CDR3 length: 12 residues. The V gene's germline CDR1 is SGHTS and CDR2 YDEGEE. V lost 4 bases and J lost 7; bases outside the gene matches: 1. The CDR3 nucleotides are TGTGCCAGCAGCCACAGGGGGCAGCCCCAGCATTTT. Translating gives CASSHRGQPQHF.

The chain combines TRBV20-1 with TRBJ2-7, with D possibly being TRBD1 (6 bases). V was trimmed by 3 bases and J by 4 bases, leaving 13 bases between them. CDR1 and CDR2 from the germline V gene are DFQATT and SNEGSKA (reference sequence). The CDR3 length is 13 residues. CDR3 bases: TGCAGTGCTAGTCGGGGCCAGGGGTACGAGCAGTACTTC. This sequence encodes CSASRGQGYEQYF.

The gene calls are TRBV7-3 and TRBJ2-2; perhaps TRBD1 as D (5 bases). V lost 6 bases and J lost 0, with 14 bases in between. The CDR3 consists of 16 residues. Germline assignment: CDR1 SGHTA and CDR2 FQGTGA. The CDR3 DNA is TGTGCCAGCAGTAAAATCGGACACCCGAACACCGGGGAGCTGTTTTTT. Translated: CASSKIGHPNTGELFF.

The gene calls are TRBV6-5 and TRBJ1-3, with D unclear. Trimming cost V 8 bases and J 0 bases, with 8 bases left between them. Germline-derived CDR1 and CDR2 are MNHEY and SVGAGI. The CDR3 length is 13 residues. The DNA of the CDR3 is TGTGCCAGCGGAGGAAACTCTGGAAACACCATATATTTT. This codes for CASGGNSGNTIYF.

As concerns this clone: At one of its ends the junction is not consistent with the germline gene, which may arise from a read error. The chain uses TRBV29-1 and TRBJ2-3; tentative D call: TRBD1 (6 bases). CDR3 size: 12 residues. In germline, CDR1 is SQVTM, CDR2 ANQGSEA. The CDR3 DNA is TGCAGCGTTGATACGGGACAAGGGATGGGTAGTTTT. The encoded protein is CSVDTGQGMGSF.

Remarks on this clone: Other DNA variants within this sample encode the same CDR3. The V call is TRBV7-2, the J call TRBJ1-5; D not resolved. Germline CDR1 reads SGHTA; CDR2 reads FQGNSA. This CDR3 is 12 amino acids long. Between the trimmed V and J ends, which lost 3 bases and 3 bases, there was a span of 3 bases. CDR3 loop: CASSFNNQPQHF. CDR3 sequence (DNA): TGTGCCAGCAGCTTTAACAATCAGCCCCAGCATTTT.

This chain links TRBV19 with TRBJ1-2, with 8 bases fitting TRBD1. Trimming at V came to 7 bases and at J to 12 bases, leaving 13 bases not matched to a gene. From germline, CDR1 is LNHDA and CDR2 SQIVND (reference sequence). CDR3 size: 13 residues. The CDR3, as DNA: TGTGCCAGTAAGGCAGGACAGGGTTCCGGGGACACCTTC. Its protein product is CASKAGQGSGDTF. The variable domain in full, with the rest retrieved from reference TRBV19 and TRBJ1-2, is DGGITQSPKYLFRKEGQNVTLSCEQNLNHDAMYWYRQDPGQGLRLIYYSQIVNDFQKGDIAEGYSVSREKKESFPLTVTSAQKNPTAFYLCASKAGQGSGDTFGSGTRLTVV.

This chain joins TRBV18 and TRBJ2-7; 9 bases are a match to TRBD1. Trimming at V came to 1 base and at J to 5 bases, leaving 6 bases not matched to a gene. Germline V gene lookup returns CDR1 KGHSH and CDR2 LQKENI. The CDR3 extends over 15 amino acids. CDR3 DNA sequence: TGTGCCAGCTCACCACTCCCGGACAGGGGTAACGAGCAGTACTTC. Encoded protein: CASSPLPDRGNEQYF.

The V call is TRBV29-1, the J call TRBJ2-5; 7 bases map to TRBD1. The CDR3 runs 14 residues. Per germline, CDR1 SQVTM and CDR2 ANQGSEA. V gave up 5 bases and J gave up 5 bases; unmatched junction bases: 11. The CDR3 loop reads CSVSPTGSLETQYF. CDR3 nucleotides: TGCAGCGTTAGCCCGACAGGGAGTCTGGAGACCCAGTACTTC.

In DNA form, the CDR3 reads TGCAGTGCTAGCTTCAGGACAGTTTACTTC. Its translation: CSASFRTVYF. The chain carries TRBV20-1 and TRBJ2-5; a weak D match, TRBD1 (6 bases). The germline V and J ends were trimmed by 3 bases and 14 bases, with 13 bases remaining between them. Germline values: CDR1 DFQATT, CDR2 SNEGSKA (reference sequence). The CDR3 extends over 10 amino acids.

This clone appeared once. DNA for the CDR3: TGTGCCAGCAGCACCTGGACAGGGGGCGACTCTGGGGCCAACGTCCTGACTTTC. Amino acids: CASSTWTGGDSGANVLTF. The rearrangement uses TRBV7-6 and TRBJ2-6, with TRBD1 identical over 11 bases. This CDR3 is 18 amino acids long. Germline CDR1 SGHVS, CDR2 FNYEAQ. With 5 bases clipped from V and 0 bases from J, the junction kept 6 bases outside the gene matches.

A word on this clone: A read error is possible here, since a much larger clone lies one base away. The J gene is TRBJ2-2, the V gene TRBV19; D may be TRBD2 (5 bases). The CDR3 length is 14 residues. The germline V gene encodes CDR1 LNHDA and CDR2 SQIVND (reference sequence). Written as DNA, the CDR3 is TGTGCCAGTCGCGGTATGCGAAACACCGGGGAGCTGCTTTTT. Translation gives CASRGMRNTGELLF.

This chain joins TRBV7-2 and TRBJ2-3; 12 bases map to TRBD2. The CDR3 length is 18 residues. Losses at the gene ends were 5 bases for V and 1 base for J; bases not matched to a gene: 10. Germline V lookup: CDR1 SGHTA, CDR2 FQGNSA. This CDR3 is CASSPGLAGGPGTDTQYF. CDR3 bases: TGTGCCAGCAGCCCCGGGCTAGCGGGGGGGCCGGGCACAGATACGCAGTATTTT. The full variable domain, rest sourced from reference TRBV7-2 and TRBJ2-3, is GAGVSQSPSNKVTEKGKDVELRCDPISGHTALYWYRQSLGQGLEFLIYFQGNSAPDKSGLPSDRFSAERTGGSVSTLTIQRTQQEDSAVYLCASSPGLAGGPGTDTQYFGPGTRLTVL.

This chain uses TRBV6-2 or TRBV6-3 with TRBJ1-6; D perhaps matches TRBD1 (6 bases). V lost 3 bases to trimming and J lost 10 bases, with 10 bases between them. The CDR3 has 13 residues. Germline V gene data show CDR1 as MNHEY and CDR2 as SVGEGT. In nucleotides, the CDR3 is TGTGCCAGCAGTTATACTGGACAGTCACCCCTCCACTTT. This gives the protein CASSYTGQSPLHF.

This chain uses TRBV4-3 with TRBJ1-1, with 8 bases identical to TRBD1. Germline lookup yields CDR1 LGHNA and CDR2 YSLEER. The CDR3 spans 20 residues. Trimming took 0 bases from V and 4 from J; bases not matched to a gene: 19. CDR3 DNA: TGCGCCAGCAGCCAAGAAGTTTCGCGACAGGGGTTCCGTTTGGGCACTGAAGCTTTCTTT. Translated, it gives CASSQEVSRQGFRLGTEAFF.

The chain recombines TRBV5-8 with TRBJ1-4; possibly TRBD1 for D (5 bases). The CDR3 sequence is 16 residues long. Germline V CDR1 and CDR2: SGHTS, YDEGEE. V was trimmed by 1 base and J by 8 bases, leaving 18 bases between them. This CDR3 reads CASSLMLLQAGEKLFF. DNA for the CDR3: TGTGCCAGCAGCTTGATGTTATTACAGGCCGGGGAAAAACTGTTTTTT.

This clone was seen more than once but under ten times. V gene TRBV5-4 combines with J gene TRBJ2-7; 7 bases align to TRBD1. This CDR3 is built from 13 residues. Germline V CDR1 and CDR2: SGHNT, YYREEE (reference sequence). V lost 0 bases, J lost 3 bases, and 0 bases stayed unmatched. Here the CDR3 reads CASSLDRGYEQYF. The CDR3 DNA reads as TGTGCCAGCAGCTTGGACAGGGGCTACGAGCAGTACTTC. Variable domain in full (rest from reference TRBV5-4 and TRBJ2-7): ETGVTQSPTHLIKTRGQQVTLRCSSQSGHNTVSWYQQALGQGPQFIFQYYREEENGRGNFPPRFSGLQFPNYSSELNVNALELDDSALYLCASSLDRGYEQYFGPGTRLTVT.

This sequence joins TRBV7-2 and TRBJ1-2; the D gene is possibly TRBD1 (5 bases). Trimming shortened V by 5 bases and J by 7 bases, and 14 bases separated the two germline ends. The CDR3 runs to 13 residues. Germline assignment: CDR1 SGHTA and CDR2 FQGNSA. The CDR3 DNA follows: TGTGCCAGCAGCCCAGGGAGGACGAGTGGCTACACCTTC. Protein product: CASSPGRTSGYTF.

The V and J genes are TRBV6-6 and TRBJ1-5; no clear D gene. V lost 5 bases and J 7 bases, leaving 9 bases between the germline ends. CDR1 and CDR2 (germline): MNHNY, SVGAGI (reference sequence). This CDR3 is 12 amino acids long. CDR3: CASSDGSQPQHF. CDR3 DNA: TGTGCCAGCAGTGACGGGAGCCAGCCCCAGCATTTT.

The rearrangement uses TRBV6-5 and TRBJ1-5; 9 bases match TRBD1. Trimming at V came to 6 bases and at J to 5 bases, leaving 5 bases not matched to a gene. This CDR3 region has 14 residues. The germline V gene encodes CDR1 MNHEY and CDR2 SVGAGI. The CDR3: CASRVTGGHQPQHF. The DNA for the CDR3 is TGTGCCAGCAGGGTTACAGGGGGCCATCAGCCCCAGCATTTT.

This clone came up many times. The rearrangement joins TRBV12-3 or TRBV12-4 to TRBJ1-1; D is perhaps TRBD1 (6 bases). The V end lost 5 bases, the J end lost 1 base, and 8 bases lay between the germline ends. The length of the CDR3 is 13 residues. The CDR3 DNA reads TGTGCCAGCAGTCCACAGGGGAACACTGAAGCTTTCTTT. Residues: CASSPQGNTEAFF.

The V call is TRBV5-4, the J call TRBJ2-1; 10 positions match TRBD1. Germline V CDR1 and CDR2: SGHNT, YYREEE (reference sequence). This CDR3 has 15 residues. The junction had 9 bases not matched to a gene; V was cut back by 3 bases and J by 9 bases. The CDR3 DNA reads TGTGCCAGCAGCTCCCGGGACAGGGGCCTCAGTGAGCAGTTCTTC. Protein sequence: CASSSRDRGLSEQFF.

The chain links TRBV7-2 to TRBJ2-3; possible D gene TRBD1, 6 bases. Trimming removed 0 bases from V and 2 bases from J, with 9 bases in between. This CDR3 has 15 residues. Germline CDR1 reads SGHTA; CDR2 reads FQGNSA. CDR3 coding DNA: TGTGCCAGCAGCTTAGCGGGGGCCTACACAGATACGCAGTATTTT. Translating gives CASSLAGAYTDTQYF.

In DNA form, the CDR3 reads TGTGCCAGCAGCCTACATGGACCGGGGACTGAAGCTTTCTTT. It codes for CASSLHGPGTEAFF. The V gene is TRBV7-8, the J gene TRBJ1-1; D ambiguous. CDR3 length equals 14 residues. Germline CDR1 SGHVS, CDR2 FQNEAQ. Trimming took 5 bases from V and 5 from J, leaving 15 bases between them.

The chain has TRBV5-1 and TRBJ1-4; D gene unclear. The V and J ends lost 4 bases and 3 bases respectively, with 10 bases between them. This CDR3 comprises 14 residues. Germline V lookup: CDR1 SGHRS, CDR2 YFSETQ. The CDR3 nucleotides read TGCGCCAGCAGCAATGGGCTGGCTAATGAAAAACTGTTTTTT. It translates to CASSNGLANEKLFF.

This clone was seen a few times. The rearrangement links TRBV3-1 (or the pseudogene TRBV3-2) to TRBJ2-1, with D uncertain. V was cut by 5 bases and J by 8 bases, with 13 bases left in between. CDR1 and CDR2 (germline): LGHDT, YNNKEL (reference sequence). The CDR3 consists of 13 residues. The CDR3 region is CASSELRSHEQFF. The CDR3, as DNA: TGTGCCAGCAGCGAACTAAGAAGCCATGAGCAGTTCTTC.

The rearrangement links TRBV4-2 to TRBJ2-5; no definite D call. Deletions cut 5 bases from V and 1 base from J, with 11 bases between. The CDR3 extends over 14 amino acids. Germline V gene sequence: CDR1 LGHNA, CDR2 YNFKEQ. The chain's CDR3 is CASSGQLFQETQYF. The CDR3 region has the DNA TGTGCCAGCAGCGGCCAGTTGTTCCAAGAGACCCAGTACTTC.